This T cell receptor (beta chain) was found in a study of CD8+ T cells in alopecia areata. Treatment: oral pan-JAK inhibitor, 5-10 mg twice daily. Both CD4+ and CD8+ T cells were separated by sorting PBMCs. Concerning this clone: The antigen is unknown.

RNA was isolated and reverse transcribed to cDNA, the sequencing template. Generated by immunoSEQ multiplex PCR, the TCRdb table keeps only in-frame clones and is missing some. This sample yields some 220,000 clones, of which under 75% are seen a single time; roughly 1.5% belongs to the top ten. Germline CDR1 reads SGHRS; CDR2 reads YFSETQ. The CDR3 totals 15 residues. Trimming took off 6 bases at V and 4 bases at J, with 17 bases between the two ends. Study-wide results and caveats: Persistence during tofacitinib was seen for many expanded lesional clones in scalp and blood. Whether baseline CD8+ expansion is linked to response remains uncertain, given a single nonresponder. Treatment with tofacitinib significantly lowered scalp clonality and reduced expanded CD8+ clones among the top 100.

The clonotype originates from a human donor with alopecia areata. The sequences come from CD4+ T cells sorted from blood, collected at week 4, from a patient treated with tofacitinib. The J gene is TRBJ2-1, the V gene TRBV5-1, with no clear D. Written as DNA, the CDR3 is TGCGCCAGCAAAGAGTTCGGGCGCCTTTACAATGAGCAGTTCTTC. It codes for CASKEFGRLYNEQFF.